This T cell receptor (beta chain) derives from a study of radiation and T cells in renal cell carcinoma (dated by TCRdb to the early 2020s). Regarding the complete study: The samples were drawn from a clinical trial, where primary renal cell carcinomas were treated with 15 Gy of stereotactic body radiation therapy and then removed by nephrectomy 4 weeks afterward. In total, more than 50 samples underwent TCR beta sequencing: around 26 tumors plus 27 peripheral blood samples. Across all 53 samples, under 4,500,000 unique CDR3 nucleotide sequences, encoding 2,658,974 unique CDR3 amino acid sequences, were identified.

Comment on this clone: Its antigen is currently not known. No base quality information exists; no much larger clone differs at one position.

Results the study describes overall, beyond this receptor: Dynamics of the blood repertoire were not tracked past 4 weeks after treatment. Because pretreatment tumor biopsies were not available, the baseline intratumoral presence of clonotypes could not be determined. Because the trial had a single-armed design, the trial could not examine how radiation dose or scheduling affected the TCR repertoire. An increase in top tumor clonotypes in blood was observed from baseline to 2 weeks post-radiation, followed by contraction by 4 weeks, which was taken to suggest transient expansion of tumor-resident clones.

TCR beta libraries were generated from genomic DNA with the immunoSEQ kit, following the manufacturer's recommendations. For library preparation, a first multiplex PCR was performed with proprietary primers, followed by a second PCR in which unique barcodes were added, and bead cleanups were performed after each round. Each sample batch included a kit-provided positive control reaction and a negative control reaction. The final libraries underwent checking on an Agilent 4200 TapeStation D1000 ScreenTape, volumetric pooling, and quantification by qPCR. An Illumina NextSeq500 fitted with a MidOutput 150-cycle cartridge performed the sequencing, running 156 Read1 cycles and 15 Index1 cycles with the kit's custom primers. The pooled library was loaded at approximately 1 pM, with an approximately 20% PhiX control spiked in. For the original study's pipeline: Vendor-processed data were analyzed in R, with a clonotype defined as all T cells sharing the same CDR3 nucleotide sequence. For clone abundance analyses, frequencies were normalized to the 10,000 most abundant clones per sample. Public T cell clones, which averaged fewer than five per sample, were removed prior to analysis. Tumor-enriched clonotypes and baseline blood-enriched clonotypes were defined as those with an abundance difference of at least 32-fold between compartments. A beta-binomial differential abundance model was used to identify clonotypes that were expanded or contracted between blood time points. Tumor-blood repertoire similarity was measured with the Baroni-Urbani and Buser coefficient, and group comparisons used two-tailed Wilcoxon tests in R. TCRdb mirrors the immuneACCESS table, restricted to in-frame sequences. Some clones are absent from its copies; in checked studies, under half trace to an unresolved V gene, and the reason for the others is unknown. The V and J calls and clone size come from that table; D and trimming were worked out from the DNA. The sample profile shows roughly 120,000 clones; over 75% of them were found once. The ten largest clones take up over 1.5% of the sample.

The sample's time point label is to be understood as: blood 2 weeks post-SBRT. According to the study, the label for this sample's treatment or condition signals: 15 Gy SBRT to primary tumor, nephrectomy 4 weeks later. To follow tumor-enriched clonotypes, serial peripheral blood was collected from radiation-treated patients at baseline and at 2 weeks and 4 weeks after SBRT. Renal cell carcinoma with clear cell pathology was present in all patients. The QIAamp DNA Blood Mini Kit (Qiagen) was used to prepare genomic DNA for TCR sequencing. The analyses included just those samples that passed every quality control check. The CDR3, cysteine through phenylalanine, is 12 amino acids long. Only CDR3 DNA remains: 36 bases, in frame from the first base. From a lookup of the germline V gene, CDR1 and CDR2 are KGHSH and LQKENI. V is pared back by 6 bases and J by 7 bases, with 9 bases lying between the germline termini.

Specimen: blood, collected from a patient whose treatment included radiotherapy and nephrectomy. This receptor was obtained from a woman aged 55-75 years with renal cell carcinoma. The rearrangement joined TRBV18 to TRBJ1-4, with the identity of the D gene unclear. CDR3 region: CASSPLGEKLFF. The nucleotides are TGTGCCAGCTCCCCCTTGGGTGAAAAACTGTTTTTT.